Described below is a single T cell receptor beta chain sequence and its context. Its antigen is as yet unknown. Ophthalmopathy patients had moderate-to-severe active disease, CAS ≥3, NOSPECS ≥4, and disease duration under 3 months. Out of approximately 10 ml of fresh peripheral blood came the PBMCs. This sample is part of a study of T cells in Graves' hyperthyroidism and ophthalmopathy. Study at large: Once the initial diagnosis was made, peripheral blood was obtained before any treatment.

The CDR3 consists of 14 residues. Germline values: CDR1 MNHEY, CDR2 SMNVEV (reference sequence). Trimming cost V 10 bases and J 6 bases; bases outside gene matches: 6. Amplified TCR beta CDR3 regions came from RNA transcripts. Initially, a first-round RT-PCR of the TCR CDR3 employed the HTBI primer set. Via MiXCR, TCRdb re-called the multiplex PCR reads, giving one row per CDR3 protein. In the table there are 310,000 or so distinct CDR3 sequences, approximately 15% of which are singletons. Whole-study findings and limits: Using 13 V-J features, a model discriminated ophthalmopathy from stable hyperthyroidism.

The sequenced sample was blood. This TCR derives from a woman aged 60-75 years with Graves' ophthalmopathy. The rearrangement links TRBV27 to TRBJ2-2; 12 bases are shared with TRBD2. CDR3 sequence: CATAWTSGAGELFF. DNA of the CDR3: TGTGCCACCGCTTGGACTAGCGGGGCCGGGGAGCTGTTTTTT.